The rows below give T cell receptor beta chains drawn from one sample of a study of technical replicates of blood from a few donors. Only in-frame clones appear in the TCRdb table, and some are missing; sequencing was by immunoSEQ multiplex PCR. The table has 82,000 or so clones, around 96% seen once. Input material: T cells isolated from PBMCs. These receptors all stem from a human donor in good health. Both conserved end residues are part of each CDR3. The D gene is left open where the match is weak. Part of the rows lack a size; the others show once, few, many or a class for expanded clones.

d_gene	abundance	v_gene	j_gene	CDR3nt	CDR3aa
NA	once	TRBV5-1	TRBJ2-1	TGCGCCAGCAGCTTAAACAGGGCAAACAATGAGCAGTTCTTC	CASSLNRANNEQFF
TRBD1	once	TRBV5-1	TRBJ2-1	TGCGCCAGCACCCTAACCGGGACAGGTATTAGGTATGAGGGTGAGCAGTTCTTC	CASTLTGTGIRYEGEQFF
NA	NA	TRBV4-1	TRBJ1-5	TGCGCCAGCAGCCAAGAGGAGGAGAGCAATCAGCCCCAGCATTTT	CASSQEEESNQPQHF
NA	NA	TRBV27	TRBJ2-2	TGTGCCAGCAGTTCCTACAGGAACACCGGGGAGCTGTTTTTT	CASSSYRNTGELFF
NA	NA	TRBV6-5	TRBJ2-2	TGTGCCAGCACCAGGACCCGGACTACCGGGGAGCTGTTTTTT	CASTRTRTTGELFF
TRBD1	NA	TRBV27	TRBJ2-2	TGTGCCAGCAGTTTTATTTGGCAGGGGGACACCGGGGAGCTGTTTTTT	CASSFIWQGDTGELFF
NA	NA	TRBV21-1	TRBJ2-4	TGTGCCAGCAGCAAACAGGGGTCAAAAGCCAAAAACATTCAGTACTTC	CASSKQGSKAKNIQYF
TRBD1	NA	TRBV9	TRBJ1-1	TGTGCCAGCAGCGTAGGGTGGACAGGAGGATCGGAAGTGACTGAAGCTTTCTTT	CASSVGWTGGSEVTEAFF
NA	once	TRBV19	TRBJ2-7	TGTGCCAGTAGTAAAGGGGGTTACTACGAGCAGTACTTC	CASSKGGYYEQYF
TRBD2	NA	TRBV9	TRBJ2-1	TGTGCCAGCAGCGTAGGAGCGGGAGTCCTCAATGAGCAGTTCTTC	CASSVGAGVLNEQFF
TRBD1	NA	TRBV10-3	TRBJ2-5	TGTGCCATCAGTGAGAACAGGGGGCCGGAGACCCAGTACTTC	CAISENRGPETQYF
TRBD2	NA	TRBV15	TRBJ2-3	TGTGCCACCAGCTTAGCGGGCACTAGCACAGATACGCAGTATTTT	CATSLAGTSTDTQYF
TRBD2	NA	TRBV9	TRBJ2-3	TGTGCCAGCAGCGTAGGGACCTTTCCGCGGGAGAAAGATACGCAGTATTTT	CASSVGTFPREKDTQYF
NA	NA	TRBV7-3	TRBJ2-2	TGTGCCAGCAAGCTTATGGAGTCCACCGGGGAGCTGTTTTTT	CASKLMESTGELFF
NA	NA	TRBV4-1	TRBJ2-3	TGCGCCAGCAGCCAAGAAAACCTAAGCACAGATACGCAGTATTTT	CASSQENLSTDTQYF
TRBD1	NA	TRBV30	TRBJ1-1	TGTGCCTGGAGTGAACGGGGACAGGGGATACCTTTCTTT	CAWSERGQGIPFF
NA	NA	TRBV11-2	TRBJ2-7	TGTGCCAGCAGCAAGACTAGTCCCTACGAGCAGTACTTC	CASSKTSPYEQYF
TRBD2	NA	TRBV9	TRBJ2-7	TGTGCCAGCAGCGTAGGAGCGGGAGTCTACGAGCAGTACTTC	CASSVGAGVYEQYF
TRBD2	once	TRBV6-1	TRBJ2-3	TGTGCCAGCAGGTTAGCGGGAGGGAGCACAGATACGCAGTATTTT	CASRLAGGSTDTQYF
TRBD1	NA	TRBV5-4	TRBJ1-2	TGTGCCAGTCCGATAGACAGGGGAAGTGGTAGCGACTATGGCTACACCTTC	CASPIDRGSGSDYGYTF
NA	NA	TRBV11-2	TRBJ2-1	TGTGCCAGCAGCTTAGATCTGCGGCAGGGGGGGTTCTTC	CASSLDLRQGGFF
TRBD2	NA	TRBV4-1	TRBJ2-7	TGCGCCAGCAGCCGAAACGGACTAGCGGGAGGTTCCTCCTACGAGCAGTACTTC	CASSRNGLAGGSSYEQYF
NA	NA	TRBV18	TRBJ2-1	TGTGCCAGCTCACCACCCAGCGGCTACAATGAGCAGTTCTTC	CASSPPSGYNEQFF
TRBD1	NA	TRBV10-3	TRBJ2-2	TGTGCCATCAGTGAGAGGACAGGAGCGAACACCGGGGAGCTGTTTTTT	CAISERTGANTGELFF
NA	NA	TRBV19	TRBJ1-5	TGTGCCAGTATCCCCGTGGGTGGCGGGCCCCAGCATTTT	CASIPVGGGPQHF
NA	NA	TRBV9	TRBJ2-1	TGTGCCAGCAGCGTAGGAGGCGGTAGCTCCTACAATGAGCAGTTCTTC	CASSVGGGSSYNEQFF
NA	once	TRBV30	TRBJ2-1	TGTGCCTGGAGGCCGGGAACTACATATTTCGATGAGCAGTTCTTC	CAWRPGTTYFDEQFF
TRBD2	NA	TRBV7-9	TRBJ2-5	TGTGCCAGCAGGGGGTCGACTAGCGGGACAAGGGAGACCCAGTACTTC	CASRGSTSGTRETQYF
TRBD1	NA	TRBV9	TRBJ1-2	TGTGCCAGCAGCGTGCTGGGACAGTCTCTCTCCGCCGGCTACACCTTC	CASSVLGQSLSAGYTF
TRBD1	NA	TRBV28	TRBJ2-4	TGTGCCAGCTCCGGGACAGGCCTACCCTCTTACAACATTCAGTACTTC	CASSGTGLPSYNIQYF
TRBD1	NA	TRBV28	TRBJ1-2	TGTGCCAGCAGTTTATGGACAGGGGGTGGCTACACCTTC	CASSLWTGGGYTF
NA	NA	TRBV5-4	TRBJ2-2	TGTGCCAGCAGCTCACTGAACACCGGGGAGCTGTTTTTT	CASSSLNTGELFF
NA	NA	TRBV28	TRBJ2-7	TGTGCCAGCCTCCGCGTTATCGACGAGCAGTACTTC	CASLRVIDEQYF
NA	once	TRBV9	TRBJ1-2	TGTGCCAGCAGTGGAGATGGCTACACCTTC	CASSGDGYTF
NA	NA	TRBV10-3	TRBJ2-7	TGTGCCATCAGTGAACAGGACAGCCATTACGAGCAGTACTTC	CAISEQDSHYEQYF
TRBD2	NA	TRBV6-6	TRBJ2-1	TGTGCCAGCAGTCCATGGGGCGGGAGTTCGGATGAGCAGTTCTTC	CASSPWGGSSDEQFF
NA	NA	TRBV27	TRBJ2-2	TGTGCCAGCAGTTCCCAACAGGGGAACACCGGGGAGCTGTTTTTT	CASSSQQGNTGELFF
TRBD2	NA	TRBV7-2	TRBJ2-5	TGTGCCAGCAGCTTAAACGGGGGGTTCCAAGAGACCCAGTACTTC	CASSLNGGFQETQYF
NA	once	TRBV11-3	TRBJ1-2	TGTGCCAGCAGTCCTCTAGGGGCGGAGCGCGGCTACACCTTC	CASSPLGAERGYTF
TRBD1	NA	TRBV25-1	TRBJ1-1	TGTGCCAGCAGTGAGCAGGGGGTCACTGAAGCTTTCTTT	CASSEQGVTEAFF
TRBD2	NA	TRBV18	TRBJ2-2	TGTGCCAGCTCACCAGGGACTAGCGGAACCGGGGAGCTGTTTTTT	CASSPGTSGTGELFF
TRBD2	NA	TRBV4-1	TRBJ2-5	TGCGCCAGCAGCGGAAGGGGAGGGCTGGGTGTGACCCAGTACTTC	CASSGRGGLGVTQYF
TRBD1	NA	TRBV11-3	TRBJ2-5	TGTGCCAGCAGCCATCCCCAGGGGGCTAGGGAGACCCAGTACTTC	CASSHPQGARETQYF
NA	NA	TRBV28	TRBJ2-5	TGTGCCAGCAGTTTTGGACGGACATACCAAGAGACCCAGTACTTC	CASSFGRTYQETQYF
NA	NA	TRBV5-1	TRBJ2-5	TGCGCCAGCAGCTTCGGACAGACTTTACTCCCCCAAGAGACCCAGTACTTC	CASSFGQTLLPQETQYF
TRBD1	NA	TRBV27	TRBJ1-2	TGTGCCAGCAGTTTGCGACGGGGACAGGATGGCTACACCTTC	CASSLRRGQDGYTF